This T cell receptor (beta chain) stems from a study of control samples from healthy donors and cancer patients. The V and J ends lost 4 bases and 0 bases respectively, with 14 bases between them. The germline V gene has CDR1 SGHAT and CDR2 FQNNGV. CDR3 length: 16 residues. Profiling relied on immunoSEQ multiplex PCR, and the TCRdb table lists in-frame clones only, not all of them. The table has 170,000 or so clones, over 85% seen once. This clonotype was obtained from a man younger than 30 in good health. V and J are TRBV11-2 and TRBJ2-3; weak D call: TRBD1 (6 bases). Material for sequencing was blood. CDR3 coding DNA: TGTGCCAGCAGCTCCAGGGGTGAATTTAGCACAGATACGCAGTATTTT. It specifies CASSSRGEFSTDTQYF.